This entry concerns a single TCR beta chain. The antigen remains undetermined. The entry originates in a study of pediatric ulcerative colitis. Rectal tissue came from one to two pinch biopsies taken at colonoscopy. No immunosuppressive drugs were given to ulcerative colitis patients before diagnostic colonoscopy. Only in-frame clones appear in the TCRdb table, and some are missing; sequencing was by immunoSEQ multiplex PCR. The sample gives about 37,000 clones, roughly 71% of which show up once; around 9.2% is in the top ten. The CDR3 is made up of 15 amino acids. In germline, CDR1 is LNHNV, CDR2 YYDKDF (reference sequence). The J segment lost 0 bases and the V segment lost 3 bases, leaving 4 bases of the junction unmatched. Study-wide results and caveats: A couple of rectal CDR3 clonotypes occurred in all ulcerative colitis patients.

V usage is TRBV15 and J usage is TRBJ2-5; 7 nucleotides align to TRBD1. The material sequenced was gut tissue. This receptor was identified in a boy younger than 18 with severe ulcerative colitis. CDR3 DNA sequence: TGTGCCACCAGCAGGGGACAGCGAAACCAAGAGACCCAGTACTTC. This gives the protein CATSRGQRNQETQYF.